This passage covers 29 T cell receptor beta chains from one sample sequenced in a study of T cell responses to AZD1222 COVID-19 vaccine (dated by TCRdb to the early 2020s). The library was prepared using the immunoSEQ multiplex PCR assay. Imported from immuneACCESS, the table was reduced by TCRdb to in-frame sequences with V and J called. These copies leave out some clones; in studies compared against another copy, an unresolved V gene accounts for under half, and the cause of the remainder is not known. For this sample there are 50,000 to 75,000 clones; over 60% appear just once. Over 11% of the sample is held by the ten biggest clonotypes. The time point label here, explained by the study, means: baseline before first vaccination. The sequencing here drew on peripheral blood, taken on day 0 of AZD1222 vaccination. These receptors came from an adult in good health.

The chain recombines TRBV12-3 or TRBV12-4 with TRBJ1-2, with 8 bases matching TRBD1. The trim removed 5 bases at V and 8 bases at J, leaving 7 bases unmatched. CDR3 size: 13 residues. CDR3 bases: TGTGCCAGCAGTACGGGACAGGCCTCAGGCTACACCTTC. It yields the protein CASSTGQASGYTF.

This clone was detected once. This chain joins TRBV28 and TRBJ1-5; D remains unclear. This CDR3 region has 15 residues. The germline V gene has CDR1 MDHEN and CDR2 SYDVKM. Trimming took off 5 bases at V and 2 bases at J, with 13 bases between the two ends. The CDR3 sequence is CASSPHTEGNQPQHF. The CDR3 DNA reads TGTGCCAGCAGTCCCCACACGGAAGGCAATCAGCCCCAGCATTTT.

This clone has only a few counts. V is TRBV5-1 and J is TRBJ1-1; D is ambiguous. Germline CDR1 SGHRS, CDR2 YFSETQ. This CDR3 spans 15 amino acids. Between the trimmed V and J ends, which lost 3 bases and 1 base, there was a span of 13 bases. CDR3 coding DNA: TGCGCCAGCAGCTGGAGGGCAGGAGAGAACACTGAAGCTTTCTTT. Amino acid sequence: CASSWRAGENTEAFF. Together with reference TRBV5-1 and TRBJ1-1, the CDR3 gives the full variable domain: KAGVTQTPRYLIKTRGQQVTLSCSPISGHRSVSWYQQTPGQGLQFLFEYFSETQRNKGNFPGRFSGRQFSNSRSEMNVSTLELGDSALYLCASSWRAGENTEAFFGQGTRLTVV.

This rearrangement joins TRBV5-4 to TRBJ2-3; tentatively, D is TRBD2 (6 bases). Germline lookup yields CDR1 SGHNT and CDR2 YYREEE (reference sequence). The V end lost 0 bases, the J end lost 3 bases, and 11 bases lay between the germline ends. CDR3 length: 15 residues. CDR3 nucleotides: TGTGCCAGCAGCTTGGTTGGGGGACTTACAGATACGCAGTATTTT. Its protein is CASSLVGGLTDTQYF.

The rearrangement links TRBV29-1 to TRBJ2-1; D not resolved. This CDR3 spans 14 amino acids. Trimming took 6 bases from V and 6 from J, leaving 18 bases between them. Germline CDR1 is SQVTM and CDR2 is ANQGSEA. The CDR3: CSVGTGYRGNEQFF. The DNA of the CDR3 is TGCAGCGTCGGAACCGGGTACCGAGGCAATGAGCAGTTCTTC.

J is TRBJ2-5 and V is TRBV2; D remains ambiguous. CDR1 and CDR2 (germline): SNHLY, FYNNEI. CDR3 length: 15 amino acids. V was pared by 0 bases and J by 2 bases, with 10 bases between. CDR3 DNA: TGTGCCAGCAGTGAAGCGCTTGGGCCTCAAGAGACCCAGTACTTC. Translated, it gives CASSEALGPQETQYF.

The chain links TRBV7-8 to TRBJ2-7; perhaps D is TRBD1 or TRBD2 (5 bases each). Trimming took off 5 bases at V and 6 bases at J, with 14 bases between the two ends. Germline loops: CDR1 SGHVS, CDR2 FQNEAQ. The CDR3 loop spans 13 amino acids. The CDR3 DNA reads TGTGCCAGCAGCCGAACACCTGGGGGCGAGCAGTACTTC. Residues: CASSRTPGGEQYF.

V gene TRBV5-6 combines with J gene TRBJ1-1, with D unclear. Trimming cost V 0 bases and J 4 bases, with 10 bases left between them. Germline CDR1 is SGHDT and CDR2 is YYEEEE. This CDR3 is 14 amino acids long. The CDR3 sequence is CASSLGAVGTEAFF. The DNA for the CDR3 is TGTGCCAGCAGCTTGGGGGCTGTGGGCACTGAAGCTTTCTTT.

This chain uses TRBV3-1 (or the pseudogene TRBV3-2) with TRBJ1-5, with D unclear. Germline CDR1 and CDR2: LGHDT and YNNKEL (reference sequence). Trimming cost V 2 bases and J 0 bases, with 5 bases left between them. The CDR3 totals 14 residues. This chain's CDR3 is CASSQSNSNQPQHF. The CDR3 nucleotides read TGTGCCAGCAGCCAATCAAATAGCAATCAGCCCCAGCATTTT.

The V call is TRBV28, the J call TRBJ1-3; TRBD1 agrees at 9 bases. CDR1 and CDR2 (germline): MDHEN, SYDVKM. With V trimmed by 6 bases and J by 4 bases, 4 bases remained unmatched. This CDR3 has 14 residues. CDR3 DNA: TGTGCCAGCAGGCGGGGACAGGGAGGAAACACCATATATTTT. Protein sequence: CASRRGQGGNTIYF. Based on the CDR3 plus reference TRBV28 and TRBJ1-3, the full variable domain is DVKVTQSSRYLVKRTGEKVFLECVQDMDHENMFWYRQDPGLGLRLIYFSYDVKMKEKGDIPEGYSVSREKKERFSLILESASTNQTSMYLCASRRGQGGNTIYFGEGSWLTVV.

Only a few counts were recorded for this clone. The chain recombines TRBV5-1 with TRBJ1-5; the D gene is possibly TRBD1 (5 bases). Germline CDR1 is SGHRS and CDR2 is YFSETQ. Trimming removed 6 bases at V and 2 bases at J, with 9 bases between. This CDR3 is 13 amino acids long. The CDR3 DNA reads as TGCGCCAGCATAGGGGAGGGCAATCAGCCCCAGCATTTT. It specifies CASIGEGNQPQHF.

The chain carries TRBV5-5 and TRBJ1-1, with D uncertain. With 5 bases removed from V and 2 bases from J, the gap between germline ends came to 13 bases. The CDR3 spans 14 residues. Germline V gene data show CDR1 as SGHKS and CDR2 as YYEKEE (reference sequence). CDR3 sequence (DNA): TGTGCCAGCAGTTCTCCCGGAACAAACACTGAAGCTTTCTTT. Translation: CASSSPGTNTEAFF.

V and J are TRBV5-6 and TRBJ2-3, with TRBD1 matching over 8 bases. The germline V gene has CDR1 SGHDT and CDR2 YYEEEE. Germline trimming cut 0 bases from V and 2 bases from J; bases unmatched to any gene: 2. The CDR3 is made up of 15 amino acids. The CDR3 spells CASSLDRGATDTQYF. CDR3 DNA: TGTGCCAGCAGCTTGGACAGGGGGGCCACAGATACGCAGTATTTT.

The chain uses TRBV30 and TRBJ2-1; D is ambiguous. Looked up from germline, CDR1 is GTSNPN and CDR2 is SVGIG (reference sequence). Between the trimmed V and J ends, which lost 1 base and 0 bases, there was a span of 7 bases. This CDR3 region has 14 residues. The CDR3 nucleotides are TGTGCCTGGAGTGGGTGGAGCTCCTACAATGAGCAGTTCTTC. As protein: CAWSGWSSYNEQFF.

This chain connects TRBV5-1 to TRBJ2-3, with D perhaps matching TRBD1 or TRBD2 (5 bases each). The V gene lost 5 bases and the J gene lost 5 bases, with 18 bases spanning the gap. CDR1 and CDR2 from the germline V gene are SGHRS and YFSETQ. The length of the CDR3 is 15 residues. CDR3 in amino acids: CASSSGTQRGDTQYF. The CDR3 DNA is TGCGCCAGCAGTTCCGGGACCCAGAGGGGAGATACGCAGTATTTT.

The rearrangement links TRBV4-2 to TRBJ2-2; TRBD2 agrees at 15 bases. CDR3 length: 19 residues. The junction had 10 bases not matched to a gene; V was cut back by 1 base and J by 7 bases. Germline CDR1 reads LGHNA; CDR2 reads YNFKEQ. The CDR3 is CASSQATGLAGGHSGELFF. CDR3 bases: TGTGCCAGCAGCCAAGCAACAGGACTAGCGGGGGGGCACAGCGGGGAGCTGTTTTTT.

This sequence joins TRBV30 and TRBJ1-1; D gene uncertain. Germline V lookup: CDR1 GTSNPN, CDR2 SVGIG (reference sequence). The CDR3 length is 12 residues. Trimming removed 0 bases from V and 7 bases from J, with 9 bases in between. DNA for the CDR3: TGTGCCTGGAGTGTACTAATCGGTGAAGCTTTCTTT. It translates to CAWSVLIGEAFF.

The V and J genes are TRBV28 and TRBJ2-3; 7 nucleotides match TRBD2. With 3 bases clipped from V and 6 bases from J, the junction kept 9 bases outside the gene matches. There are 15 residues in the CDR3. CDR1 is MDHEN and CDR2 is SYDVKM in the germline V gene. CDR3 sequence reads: CASSFSSGVSDTQYF. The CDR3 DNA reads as TGTGCCAGCAGTTTTTCGAGCGGGGTTTCGGATACGCAGTATTTT.

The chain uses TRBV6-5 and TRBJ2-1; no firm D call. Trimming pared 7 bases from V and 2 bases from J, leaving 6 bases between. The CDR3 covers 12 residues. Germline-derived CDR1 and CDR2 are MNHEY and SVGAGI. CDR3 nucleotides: TGTGCCAGCACAACCACCTACAATGAGCAGTTCTTC. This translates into CASTTTYNEQFF.

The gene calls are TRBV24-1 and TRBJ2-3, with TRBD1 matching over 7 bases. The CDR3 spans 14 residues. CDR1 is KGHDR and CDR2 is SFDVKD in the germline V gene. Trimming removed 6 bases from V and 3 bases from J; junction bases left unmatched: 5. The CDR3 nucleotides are TGTGCCACCAGTCCTACAGGGGAGACAGATACGCAGTATTTT. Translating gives CATSPTGETDTQYF.

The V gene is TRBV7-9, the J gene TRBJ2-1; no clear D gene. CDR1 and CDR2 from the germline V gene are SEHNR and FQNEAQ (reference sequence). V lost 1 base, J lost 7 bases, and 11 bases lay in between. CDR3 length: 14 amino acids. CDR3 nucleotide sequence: TGTGCCAGCAGCTTAGACTGGAATCAAAATGAGCAGTTCTTC. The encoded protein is CASSLDWNQNEQFF.

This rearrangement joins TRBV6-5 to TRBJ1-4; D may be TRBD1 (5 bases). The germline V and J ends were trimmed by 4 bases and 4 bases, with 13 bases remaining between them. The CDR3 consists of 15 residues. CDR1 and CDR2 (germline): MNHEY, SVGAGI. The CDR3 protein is CASSSGGGDNEKLFF. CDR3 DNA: TGTGCCAGCAGTTCCGGCGGGGGGGATAATGAAAAACTGTTTTTT.

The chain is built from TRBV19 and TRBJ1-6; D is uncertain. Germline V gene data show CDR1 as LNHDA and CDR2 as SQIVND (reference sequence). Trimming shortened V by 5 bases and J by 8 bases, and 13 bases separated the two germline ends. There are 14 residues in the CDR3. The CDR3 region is CASSSWSGDSPLHF. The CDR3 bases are TGTGCCAGTAGTTCCTGGTCTGGAGATTCACCCCTCCACTTT. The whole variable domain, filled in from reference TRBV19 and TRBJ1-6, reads DGGITQSPKYLFRKEGQNVTLSCEQNLNHDAMYWYRQDPGQGLRLIYYSQIVNDFQKGDIAEGYSVSREKKESFPLTVTSAQKNPTAFYLCASSSWSGDSPLHFGNGTRLTVT.

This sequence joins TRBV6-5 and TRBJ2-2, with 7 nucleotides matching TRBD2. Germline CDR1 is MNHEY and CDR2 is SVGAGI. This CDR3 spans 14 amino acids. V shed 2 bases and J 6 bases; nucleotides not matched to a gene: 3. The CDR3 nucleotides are TGTGCCAGCAGTTACGGGGGGGAAGCCGGGGAGCTGTTTTTT. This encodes CASSYGGEAGELFF.

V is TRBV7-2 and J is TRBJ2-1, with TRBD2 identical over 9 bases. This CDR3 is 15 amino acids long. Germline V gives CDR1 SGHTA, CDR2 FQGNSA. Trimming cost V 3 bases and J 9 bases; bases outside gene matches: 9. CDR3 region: CASSLMSSGAREQFF. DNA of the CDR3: TGTGCCAGCAGCTTGATGTCTAGCGGGGCGCGTGAGCAGTTCTTC.

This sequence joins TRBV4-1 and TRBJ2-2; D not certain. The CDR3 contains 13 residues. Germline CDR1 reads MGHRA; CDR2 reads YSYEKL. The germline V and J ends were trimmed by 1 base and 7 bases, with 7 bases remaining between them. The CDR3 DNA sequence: TGCGCCAGCAGCCAAGGGTGGGACGGGGAGCTGTTTTTT. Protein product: CASSQGWDGELFF.

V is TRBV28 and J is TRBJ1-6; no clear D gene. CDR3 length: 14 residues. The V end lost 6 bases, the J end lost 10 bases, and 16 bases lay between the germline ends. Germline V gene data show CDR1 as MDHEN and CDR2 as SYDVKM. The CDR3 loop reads CASSLVGTESPLHF. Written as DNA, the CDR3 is TGTGCCAGCAGCTTGGTTGGAACGGAGTCACCCCTCCACTTT.

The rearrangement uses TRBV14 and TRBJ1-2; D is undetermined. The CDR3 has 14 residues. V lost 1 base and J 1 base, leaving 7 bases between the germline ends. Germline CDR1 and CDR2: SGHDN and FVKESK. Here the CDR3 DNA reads TGTGCCAGCAGCCAAGTTACGGGTAACTATGGCTACACCTTC. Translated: CASSQVTGNYGYTF.

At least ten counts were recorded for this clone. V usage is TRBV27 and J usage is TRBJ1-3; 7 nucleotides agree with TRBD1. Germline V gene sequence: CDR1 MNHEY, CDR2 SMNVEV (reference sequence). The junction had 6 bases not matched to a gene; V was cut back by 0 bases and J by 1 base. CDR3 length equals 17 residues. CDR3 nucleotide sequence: TGTGCCAGCAGTTTATCATCAGGGGGATGGTCTGGAAACACCATATATTTT. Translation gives CASSLSSGGWSGNTIYF.